A single sample gave rise to the 20 T cell receptor beta chains below, sequenced in a study of T-cell memory formation after mild COVID-19. TCRdb re-called the 5' RACE reads with MiXCR, one entry per CDR3 protein. This table holds 540,000 or so distinct CDR3 sequences, roughly 20% found once. The sample consisted of PBMCs or a T cell subset sorted from them (not recorded which). Receptors originate from an adult woman who had mild COVID-19 (a few samples of this study predate the infection). Cell type and time point are not known.

This clonotype was detected ten times or more. This chain joins TRBV7-2 and TRBJ2-3; tentative D call: TRBD1 (5 bases). Trimming took 2 bases from V and 2 from J, leaving 8 bases between them. CDR1 SGHTA and CDR2 FQGNSA come from the germline V gene. The CDR3 covers 14 residues. The CDR3 DNA reads TGTGCCAGCAGCTTACAGGGTACCACAGATACGCAGTATTTT. Protein product: CASSLQGTTDTQYF.

The chain uses TRBV19 and TRBJ2-7; TRBD2 might be the D (5 bases). CDR1 and CDR2 (germline): LNHDA, SQIVND (reference sequence). CDR3 size: 15 residues. The germline V and J ends were trimmed by 3 bases and 3 bases, with 15 bases remaining between them. This CDR3 is CASSIGRGQDYEQYF. In nucleotides, the CDR3 is TGTGCCAGTAGTATTGGGCGAGGGCAGGACTACGAGCAGTACTTC.

A few counts support this clonotype. CDR3 in DNA: TGTGCCAGCAGCCAAGATAAGCAGGAACATTCACCCCTCCACTTT. Translation gives CASSQDKQEHSPLHF. The chain recombines TRBV4-2 with TRBJ1-6; D call uncertain. V was clipped by 0 bases and J by 8 bases, with 11 bases between them. Germline V lookup: CDR1 LGHNA, CDR2 YNFKEQ. The CDR3 spans 15 residues.

The V and J genes are TRBV7-9 and TRBJ2-1, with D unresolved. The CDR3 runs to 14 residues. V was shortened by 5 bases and J by 3 bases, with 11 bases between the two germline ends. The V gene's germline CDR1 is SEHNR and CDR2 FQNEAQ (reference sequence). CDR3 DNA: TGTGCCAGCAGCCTAATTACAGACTACAATGAGCAGTTCTTC. It is translated as CASSLITDYNEQFF.

This clonotype was found many times. The rearrangement joins TRBV5-6 to TRBJ2-2; D is uncertain. Per germline, CDR1 SGHDT and CDR2 YYEEEE. Trimming took 0 bases from V and 4 from J, leaving 1 base between them. This CDR3 has 12 amino acids. The CDR3 coding sequence is TGTGCCAGCAGCTTGGCCACCGGGGAGCTGTTTTTT. Its protein product is CASSLATGELFF. Supplemented by reference TRBV5-6 and TRBJ2-2, the full variable domain reads DAGVTQSPTHLIKTRGQQVTLRCSPKSGHDTVSWYQQALGQGPQFIFQYYEEEERQRGNFPDRFSGHQFPNYSSELNVNALLLGDSALYLCASSLATGELFFGEGSRLTVL.

The CDR3 DNA reads as TGTGCCAGCAGCTCGGGACTAGCGGGGGGTTTCTGGGATGAGCAGTTCTTC. It encodes CASSSGLAGGFWDEQFF. This sequence joins TRBV7-2 and TRBJ2-1; 15 positions agree with TRBD2. The CDR3 contains 17 residues. V was pared by 4 bases and J by 8 bases, with 9 bases of the junction left unmatched. Germline V CDR1 and CDR2: SGHTA, FQGNSA.

The genes are TRBV7-6 and TRBJ1-3; the match to TRBD1 covers 7 bases. J lost 1 base, V lost 2 bases, and 2 bases had no gene match. CDR3 size: 15 residues. The germline CDR1 and CDR2 sequences are SGHVS and FNYEAQ. In DNA form, the CDR3 reads TGTGCCAGCAGCTTACCAGGGGGTTCTGGAAACACCATATATTTT. Protein: CASSLPGGSGNTIYF.

Only a few counts were recorded for this clonotype. The V and J genes are TRBV5-1 and TRBJ1-2, with 8 nucleotides matching TRBD1. CDR3 length equals 15 residues. J lost 1 base, V lost 4 bases, and 6 bases had no gene match. Germline values: CDR1 SGHRS, CDR2 YFSETQ. The CDR3 loop reads CASSLPGGNNYGYTF. The CDR3 nucleotides are TGCGCCAGCAGCCTCCCAGGGGGCAATAACTATGGCTACACCTTC.

The rearrangement joins TRBV5-4 to TRBJ1-5; D possibly corresponds to TRBD1 (5 bases). There are 14 residues in the CDR3. Germline CDR1 SGHNT, CDR2 YYREEE (reference sequence). V lost 0 bases and J 6 bases, leaving 10 bases between the germline ends. CDR3 in amino acids: CASSLAGGTQPQHF. DNA for the CDR3: TGTGCCAGCAGCTTGGCGGGCGGGACTCAGCCCCAGCATTTT.

The table lists this clonotype with a few counts. The J gene is TRBJ2-7, the V gene TRBV12-3 or TRBV12-4; 9 positions match TRBD1. Germline trimming cut 8 bases from V and 5 bases from J; bases unmatched to any gene: 13. The CDR3 is 15 residues long. CDR3 in DNA: TGTGCCAGCTACCGCGGGACAGGGCAAGTCAACGAGCAGTACTTC. Its protein product is CASYRGTGQVNEQYF.

This clonotype was detected a few times. J is TRBJ1-1 and V is TRBV6-2 or TRBV6-3; no definite D call. With 10 bases removed from V and 3 bases from J, the gap between germline ends came to 15 bases. The germline CDR1 and CDR2 sequences are MNHEY and SVGEGT. The CDR3 is 13 residues long. CDR3 residues: CAISRNSDTEAFF. In nucleotides, the CDR3 is TGTGCCATATCGAGGAATTCGGACACTGAAGCTTTCTTT.

This clonotype has only a few counts. J is TRBJ2-3 and V is TRBV7-8; 13 bases match TRBD2. J gave up 5 bases and V 5 bases, and 16 bases lay outside the gene matches. The CDR3 is made up of 19 amino acids. CDR1 and CDR2 (germline): SGHVS, FQNEAQ. The CDR3 bases are TGTGCCAGCAGCCCCCACCTCGCCGGACTAGCGGGAGTTGGAGATACGCAGTATTTT. This gives the protein CASSPHLAGLAGVGDTQYF.

The chain couples TRBV7-9 to TRBJ2-4; 7 bases map to TRBD1. Looked up from germline, CDR1 is SEHNR and CDR2 is FQNEAQ (reference sequence). Unmatched junction bases numbered 14, after V lost 5 bases and J lost 16 bases. This CDR3 spans 13 amino acids. This chain's CDR3 is CASSPGQAPGYYF. The CDR3 nucleotides read TGTGCCAGCAGCCCAGGACAGGCCCCGGGTTACTACTTC.

This clonotype showed up just a few times. This rearrangement joins TRBV30 to TRBJ2-3; TRBD1 agrees at 7 bases. Germline-derived CDR1 and CDR2 are GTSNPN and SVGIG (reference sequence). V was clipped by 2 bases and J by 2 bases; unmatched bases: 7. The CDR3 length is 15 residues. CDR3 in amino acids: CAWSTGQLTTDTQYF. The CDR3 nucleotides are TGTGCCTGGAGTACGGGACAGCTCACCACAGATACGCAGTATTTT.

The rearrangement joins TRBV19 to TRBJ1-1; TRBD1 aligns across 7 bases. Germline V gene data show CDR1 as LNHDA and CDR2 as SQIVND (reference sequence). The CDR3 is 15 residues long. J was trimmed by 4 bases and V by 8 bases; bases with no gene match: 13. CDR3 nucleotides: TGTGCCAGTTCATTCTCGACAGGGTATGGCACTGAAGCTTTCTTT. Its protein product is CASSFSTGYGTEAFF.

In the case of this clonotype: The junction and the germline gene differ at one end; a read error may be behind it. The V and J genes are TRBV5-1 and TRBJ1-1; TRBD1 might be the D (5 bases). Germline V CDR1 and CDR2: SGHRS, YFSETQ. CDR3 length: 14 residues. The CDR3 sequence is CASSVRGVSTEVFF. CDR3 nucleotides: TGCGCCAGCAGCGTTCGGGGGGTGAGCACTGAAGTTTTCTTT. The full variable domain, completed using reference TRBV5-1 and TRBJ1-1, is KAGVTQTPRYLIKTRGQQVTLSCSPISGHRSVSWYQQTPGQGLQFLFEYFSETQRNKGNFPGRFSGRQFSNSRSEMNVSTLELGDSALYLCASSVRGVSTEVFFGQGTRLTVV.

This clonotype appeared a few times. The rearrangement links TRBV27 to TRBJ2-6; no clear D gene. The CDR3 extends over 14 amino acids. Germline values: CDR1 MNHEY, CDR2 SMNVEV (reference sequence). Trimming left V 3 bases short and J 0 bases short, with 3 bases between. CDR3: CASSFFSGANVLTF. The DNA for the CDR3 is TGTGCCAGCAGTTTCTTCTCTGGGGCCAACGTCCTGACTTTC.

This clonotype was counted at least ten times. The chain employs TRBV7-2 and TRBJ1-1, with D unclear. Germline assignment: CDR1 SGHTA and CDR2 FQGNSA. V was clipped by 5 bases and J by 5 bases, with 12 bases between them. The CDR3 extends over 13 amino acids. CDR3 amino acids: CASSATGVTEAFF. The CDR3 nucleotides read TGTGCCAGCAGCGCCACTGGGGTGACTGAAGCTTTCTTT.

The rearrangement links TRBV6-5 to TRBJ1-6, with 8 bases that match TRBD1. Germline CDR1 MNHEY, CDR2 SVGAGI. The CDR3 has 12 amino acids. V lost 6 bases, J lost 14 bases, and 6 bases stayed unmatched. The CDR3 sequence: CASSSRTGSLHF. The CDR3, as DNA: TGTGCCAGCAGCTCGCGGACAGGGTCCCTCCACTTT.

The rearrangement joins TRBV7-6 to TRBJ2-7; 7 positions agree with TRBD2. The ends lost 0 bases at V and 5 bases at J; junction bases unmatched: 7. Germline CDR1 SGHVS, CDR2 FNYEAQ. The CDR3 covers 15 residues. The chain's CDR3 is CASSLALADKNEQYF. CDR3 bases: TGTGCCAGCAGCTTAGCCCTAGCGGACAAAAACGAGCAGTACTTC.